A single sample gave rise to the 9 T cell receptor beta chains below, sequenced in a study of cytomegalovirus exposure and HLA in healthy donors. The PCR made use of 60 Vbeta and 13 Jbeta primers. The assay was immunoSEQ multiplex PCR, and TCRdb's table has in-frame clones only and misses some. The repertoire holds some 150,000 clones, 75% to 85% seen once, with roughly 6.8% in the top ten. The sample was PBMCs. These receptors all stem from a man aged 50 or older in good health and CMV-seropositive.

The CDR3 DNA reads as TGTGCCAGCAGTGCCTTGACAGGGACTTGGAGCAATCAGCCCCAGCATTTT. This gives the protein CASSALTGTWSNQPQHF. The gene calls are TRBV28 and TRBJ1-5; 7 bases fit TRBD1. The ends lost 5 bases at V and 1 base at J; junction bases unmatched: 11. CDR1 and CDR2 (germline): MDHEN, SYDVKM. The CDR3 runs 17 residues. The full variable domain, rest sourced from reference TRBV28 and TRBJ1-5, is DVKVTQSSRYLVKRTGEKVFLECVQDMDHENMFWYRQDPGLGLRLIYFSYDVKMKEKGDIPEGYSVSREKKERFSLILESASTNQTSMYLCASSALTGTWSNQPQHFGDGTRLSIL.

V gene TRBV5-4 combines with J gene TRBJ1-3; 8 nucleotides align to TRBD1. This CDR3 comprises 17 residues. The germline gives CDR1 SGHNT, CDR2 YYREEE (reference sequence). Trimming cost V 4 bases and J 2 bases; bases outside gene matches: 11. The CDR3: CASSRDPQGAAGNTIYF. CDR3 DNA: TGTGCCAGCAGCAGAGACCCGCAGGGGGCTGCTGGAAACACCATATATTTT.

V gene TRBV18 combines with J gene TRBJ1-1; 7 bases map to TRBD1. Germline V lookup: CDR1 KGHSH, CDR2 LQKENI. The CDR3 has 14 residues. The V segment lost 4 bases and the J segment 1 base; nucleotides outside the gene matches: 3. CDR3 nucleotide sequence: TGTGCCAGCTCACAGGGACAGCAGAACACTGAAGCTTTCTTT. This codes for CASSQGQQNTEAFF.

This chain joins TRBV30 and TRBJ1-4; perhaps TRBD1 as D (5 bases). The germline CDR1 and CDR2 sequences are GTSNPN and SVGIG (reference sequence). The V gene lost 8 bases and the J gene lost 7 bases, with 29 bases spanning the gap. This CDR3 region has 17 residues. The CDR3 DNA sequence: TGTGCCGCCGACCGAGGGGTTGGAGGCGGGATTAGTGAAAAACTGTTTTTT. Protein sequence: CAADRGVGGGISEKLFF.

This clone has a handful of counts. The chain is built from TRBV2 and TRBJ2-5, with D possibly being TRBD2 (6 bases). The V end was cut by 5 bases, the J end by 4 bases, with 11 bases between. This CDR3 region has 13 residues. Germline V gene sequence: CDR1 SNHLY, CDR2 FYNNEI. Here the CDR3 DNA reads TGTGCCAGCAGTAGACTCGGGGGAGAGACCCAGTACTTC. Translated: CASSRLGGETQYF.

The rearrangement joins TRBV6-4 to TRBJ2-7; D perhaps matches TRBD2 (5 bases). The CDR3 is 15 residues long. V lost 3 bases and J 5 bases, leaving 17 bases between the germline ends. CDR1 and CDR2 from the germline V gene are MRHNA and SNTAGT. CDR3 protein: CASSEWEPSFNEQYF. The CDR3 nucleotides are TGTGCCAGCAGTGAGTGGGAGCCTAGTTTTAACGAGCAGTACTTC.

This chain joins TRBV19 and TRBJ1-1; D is uncertain. The CDR3 extends over 15 amino acids. V lost 5 bases to trimming and J lost 1 base, with 14 bases between them. Germline-derived CDR1 and CDR2 are LNHDA and SQIVND (reference sequence). The CDR3 DNA follows: TGTGCCAGTAGTCCGACTAGGGTCTCGAACACTGAAGCTTTCTTT. This translates into CASSPTRVSNTEAFF.

The chain employs TRBV7-2 and TRBJ2-1; 7 nucleotides match TRBD2. The V and J ends lost 7 bases and 6 bases, in that order; junction bases with no gene match: 3. The CDR3 is made up of 12 amino acids. Germline V gene sequence: CDR1 SGHTA, CDR2 FQGNSA. The CDR3 region is CASTLAANEQFF. CDR3 DNA sequence: TGTGCCAGCACCCTAGCGGCCAATGAGCAGTTCTTC.

The rearrangement links TRBV11-2 to TRBJ2-5; perhaps TRBD1 as D (6 bases). Judging by the DNA end, TRBJ2-7 fits better; the J call may be wrong. This CDR3 is 13 amino acids long. Germline CDR1 reads SGHAT; CDR2 reads FQNNGV. The CDR3 region has the DNA TGTGCCAGCAGCTCACAGGGTCTCTACGAGCAGTACTTC. Translation gives CASSSQGLYEQYF.